A single sample is the source of the 17 T cell receptor beta chains below, sequenced in a study of CD8 T cells in Susac syndrome. With random hexamers, roughly 0.45 to 1 ug RNA was reverse transcribed. TCRdb used MiXCR to reprocess the immunoSEQ multiplex PCR reads, holding one entry per CDR3 protein. The sample includes a few hundred thousand distinct CDR3 sequences, more than 70% of them seen just once. The material sequenced was CD8+ T cells from PBMCs. These receptors were collected from a human donor with multiple sclerosis.

This chain connects TRBV4-1 to TRBJ2-7; D remains unclear. V lost 0 bases and J 2 bases, leaving 5 bases between the germline ends. This CDR3 region has 13 residues. CDR1 and CDR2 from the germline V gene are MGHRA and YSYEKL. The CDR3: CASSQDETYEQYF. For the CDR3, the DNA is TGCGCCAGCAGCCAAGATGAAACCTACGAGCAGTACTTC.

The rearrangement uses TRBV29-1 and TRBJ2-7, with 10 positions matching TRBD1. The CDR3 loop spans 15 amino acids. V was pared by 1 base and J by 2 bases, with 5 bases of the junction left unmatched. Germline V CDR1 and CDR2: SQVTM, ANQGSEA. The DNA of the CDR3 is TGCAGCGTTGAAGGGGGCGGGACAGGGGCCTACGAGCAGTACTTC. Its translation: CSVEGGGTGAYEQYF.

This chain connects TRBV10-3 to TRBJ2-2; TRBD2 is a possible D gene (5 bases). Trimming removed 4 bases at V and 1 base at J, with 7 bases between. Germline lookup yields CDR1 ENHRY and CDR2 SYGVKD. The CDR3 is 14 residues long. CDR3 region: CAISVGENTGELFF. The CDR3 DNA sequence: TGTGCCATCAGTGTGGGAGAGAACACCGGGGAGCTGTTTTTT.

The chain carries TRBV5-6 and TRBJ1-3; D gene ambiguous. The V end lost 4 bases, the J end lost 5 bases, and 13 bases lay between the germline ends. The CDR3 has 14 residues. Germline V gene data show CDR1 as SGHDT and CDR2 as YYEEEE. The CDR3 reads CASSVQNSRNTIYF. The CDR3 DNA reads as TGTGCCAGCAGCGTACAGAATTCGCGAAACACCATATATTTT.

The V gene is TRBV12-3 or TRBV12-4, the J gene TRBJ2-4; 11 bases fit TRBD2. This CDR3 contains 15 residues. The V segment lost 5 bases and the J segment 4 bases; nucleotides outside the gene matches: 4. This chain's CDR3 is CASSPRTSGKNIQYF. DNA of the CDR3: TGTGCCAGCAGTCCTCGGACTAGCGGGAAAAACATTCAGTACTTC.

In its sample, this clonotype was seen a few times. The CDR3 region has the DNA TGTGCCAGCAGCTTGGGAGGTAGCGGGGAAGAGACCCAGTACTTC. Its protein is CASSLGGSGEETQYF. The chain uses TRBV5-5 and TRBJ2-5; 8 nucleotides agree with TRBD2. The CDR3 loop spans 15 amino acids. Germline V gene lookup returns CDR1 SGHKS and CDR2 YYEKEE (reference sequence). The V and J ends lost 0 bases and 3 bases, in that order; junction bases with no gene match: 4. Looking up the rest from reference TRBV5-5 and TRBJ2-5 gives the full variable domain: DAGVTQSPTHLIKTRGQQVTLRCSPISGHKSVSWYQQVLGQGPQFIFQYYEKEERGRGNFPDRFSARQFPNYSSELNVNALLLGDSALYLCASSLGGSGEETQYFGPGTRLLVL.

The rearrangement links TRBV27 to TRBJ1-1, with TRBD1 as a possible D gene (5 bases). V was clipped by 4 bases and J by 6 bases, with 12 bases between them. There are 13 residues in the CDR3. Germline CDR1 and CDR2: MNHEY and SMNVEV (reference sequence). CDR3 protein: CASSSGRVAEAFF. The CDR3 DNA is TGTGCCAGCAGTTCGGGCAGGGTGGCTGAAGCTTTCTTT.

The rearrangement uses TRBV20-1 and TRBJ2-5; D uncertain. Looked up from germline, CDR1 is DFQATT and CDR2 is SNEGSKA (reference sequence). Trimming pared 3 bases from V and 5 bases from J, leaving 10 bases between. The CDR3 runs to 12 residues. CDR3 nucleotide sequence: TGCAGTGCTAGGCAGGTCGGGGAGACCCAGTACTTC. It specifies CSARQVGETQYF.

V is TRBV7-9 and J is TRBJ2-7, with 9 bases aligning to TRBD2. Germline CDR1 reads SEHNR; CDR2 reads FQNEAQ (reference sequence). This CDR3 comprises 14 residues. Trimming cost V 4 bases and J 2 bases; bases outside gene matches: 3. The CDR3 DNA sequence: TGTGCCAGCAGCTATAGCGGGAGTCCCTACGAGCAGTACTTC. As protein: CASSYSGSPYEQYF.

The CDR3 DNA is TGCAGCGTTGGGGACGGCCCTTCCTACGAGCAGTACTTC. Amino acid sequence: CSVGDGPSYEQYF. V is TRBV29-1 and J is TRBJ2-7; D possibly matches TRBD1 or TRBD2 (5 bases each). The V end was cut by 4 bases, the J end by 1 base, with 11 bases between. This CDR3 has 13 residues. Germline CDR1 reads SQVTM; CDR2 reads ANQGSEA.

The genes are TRBV29-1 and TRBJ2-1; D may be TRBD2 (5 bases). Looked up from germline, CDR1 is SQVTM and CDR2 is ANQGSEA. This CDR3 has 13 amino acids. Deletions cut 7 bases from V and 2 bases from J, with 12 bases between. The CDR3 coding sequence is TGCAGCGGGAGGTTCCGGACCTACAATGAGCAGTTCTTC. This gives the protein CSGRFRTYNEQFF.

This clonotype has only a few counts. The junction differs from germline at one of its ends, possibly a read error. This chain uses TRBV6-1 with TRBJ2-1; D possibly corresponds to TRBD2 (6 bases). Germline V gives CDR1 MNHNS, CDR2 SASEGT. This CDR3 is built from 14 residues. DNA of the CDR3: TGTGCCAGCAGTTTCCCCTCGGGACTGTCCGGAAAGGTCTTC. Residues: CASSFPSGLSGKVF.

The chain couples TRBV4-2 to TRBJ1-1; a weak D match, TRBD1 (6 bases). CDR1 LGHNA and CDR2 YNFKEQ come from the germline V gene. V was shortened by 0 bases and J by 1 base, with 24 bases between the two germline ends. The CDR3 runs 20 residues. CDR3 sequence reads: CASSQDSRLEGSQGNTEAFF. CDR3 in DNA: TGTGCCAGCAGCCAAGATTCCAGACTAGAAGGATCACAGGGGAACACTGAAGCTTTCTTT.

This chain links TRBV7-9 with TRBJ2-1; 12 bases are a match to TRBD1. V shed 5 bases, J shed 3 bases, and the junction held 11 bases outside the gene matches. The germline gives CDR1 SEHNR, CDR2 FQNEAQ (reference sequence). The CDR3 extends over 18 amino acids. CDR3 bases: TGTGCCAGCAGCCCTCGGGACAGGGGGCCGATCAACTACAATGAGCAGTTCTTC. Translating gives CASSPRDRGPINYNEQFF.

The rearrangement joins TRBV27 to TRBJ2-7; TRBD1 agrees at 8 bases. Per germline, CDR1 MNHEY and CDR2 SMNVEV (reference sequence). V lost 4 bases, J lost 0 bases, and 2 bases stayed unmatched. This CDR3 is built from 14 residues. In DNA, the CDR3 is TGTGCCAGCAGTTGGGGACAGGCCTCCTACGAGCAGTACTTC. It encodes CASSWGQASYEQYF.

The genes are TRBV12-3 or TRBV12-4 and TRBJ1-1; 9 nucleotides line up with TRBD1. The CDR3 is made up of 16 amino acids. The V segment lost 5 bases and the J segment 3 bases; nucleotides outside the gene matches: 10. This chain's CDR3 is CASSTHRGQSDTEAFF. Written as DNA, the CDR3 is TGTGCCAGCAGTACCCACAGGGGGCAAAGCGACACTGAAGCTTTCTTT.

This rearrangement joins TRBV19 to TRBJ2-7; TRBD1 agrees at 8 bases. Germline V gene sequence: CDR1 LNHDA, CDR2 SQIVND (reference sequence). V dropped 6 bases and J dropped 2; count of bases not matched to a gene: 6. The CDR3 sequence is 14 residues long. CDR3 amino acids: CASSPGQDTYEQYF. The CDR3 DNA sequence: TGTGCCAGTAGCCCGGGACAGGATACCTACGAGCAGTACTTC.